The source of this T cell receptor beta chain is a study of T cells after yellow fever vaccination. V was pared by 4 bases and J by 1 base, with 5 bases of the junction left unmatched. This CDR3 contains 15 residues. Germline V lookup: CDR1 SGHTA, CDR2 FQGNSA. Whole-study results and caveats: Sorted repertoires could include abundant contaminating clonotypes from bulk cells. In post-booster samples, most primary-vaccination clones reappeared (96% CD4, 88% CD8).

This clonotype was seen at least ten times. Antigen: not known. A 5'RACE template-switching step, the method used to make TCR cDNA, added a universal primer site and UMIs. TCRdb processed the 5' RACE reads anew with MiXCR; each CDR3 protein has one entry. Of some 300,000 distinct CDR3 sequences in the sample, 7.5% to 9.5% were seen once. This receptor was obtained from a man aged 18 to 29 who received the YFV17D yellow fever vaccine. V usage is TRBV7-2 and J usage is TRBJ2-7, with 9 bases lining up with TRBD1. Sample: CD4+ T cells sorted from PBMCs, taken 5 days after the yellow fever booster vaccination. The CDR3 DNA reads as TGTGCCAGCAGCTCCCCCGGGACAGGGTCCTACGAGCAGTACTTC. Translated, it gives CASSSPGTGSYEQYF.